What follows describes a single T cell receptor beta chain. Its antigen is not identified. The source of the sample is a study of post-analysis software for immune sequencing data. Findings and caveats of the study: TRBV5-6, TRBV5-1 and TRBV20-1 belonged to a set of roughly five TRBV segments that were more frequent in patients than controls.

The CDR3 covers 15 residues. V dropped 4 bases and J dropped 3; count of bases not matched to a gene: 3. The germline gives CDR1 MNHEY, CDR2 SVGEGT. TCR beta cDNA libraries had unique molecular identifiers. Starting from roughly 1.1 to 9.2 million T cells, the study yielded about 500,000 cDNA molecules. TCRdb redid the calling of the PCR reads with MiXCR, one entry per CDR3 protein. Counted here are roughly 870,000 distinct CDR3 sequences, about 57% occurring once; the ten biggest clones make up around 4.5%. J is TRBJ2-1 and V is TRBV6-2 or TRBV6-3; 10 bases align to TRBD2. The sequence was collected from a girl aged 10-17 years with multiple sclerosis. Input material: blood. Here the CDR3 DNA reads TGTGCCAGCAGTTGGACTAGCGGAGTCTACAATGAGCAGTTCTTC. It is translated as CASSWTSGVYNEQFF.